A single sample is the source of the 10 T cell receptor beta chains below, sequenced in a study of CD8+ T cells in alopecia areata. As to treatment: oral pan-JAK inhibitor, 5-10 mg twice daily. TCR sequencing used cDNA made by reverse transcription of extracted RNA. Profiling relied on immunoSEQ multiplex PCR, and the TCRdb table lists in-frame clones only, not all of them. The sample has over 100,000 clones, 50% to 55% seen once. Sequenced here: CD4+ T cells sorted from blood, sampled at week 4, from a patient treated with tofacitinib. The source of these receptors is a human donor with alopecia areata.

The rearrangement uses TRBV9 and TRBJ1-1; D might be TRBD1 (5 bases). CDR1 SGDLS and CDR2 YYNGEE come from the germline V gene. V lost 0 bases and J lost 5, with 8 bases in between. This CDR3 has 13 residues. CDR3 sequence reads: CASSVEGRTEAFF. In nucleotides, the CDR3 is TGTGCCAGCAGCGTAGAGGGGAGGACTGAAGCTTTCTTT.

CDR3 amino acids: CASSLRGQGGEQFF. The CDR3 DNA sequence: TGCGCCAGCAGCCTAAGAGGACAGGGAGGTGAGCAGTTCTTC. This chain links TRBV5-1 with TRBJ2-1, with 8 bases aligning to TRBD1. The CDR3 sequence is 14 residues long. The V and J ends lost 4 bases and 9 bases, in that order; junction bases with no gene match: 9. Germline V gene lookup returns CDR1 SGHRS and CDR2 YFSETQ.

CDR3 region: CASSQRRPPGNQPQHF. The CDR3, as DNA: TGTGCCAGCAGCCAGCGGAGGCCCCCGGGCAATCAGCCCCAGCATTTT. The rearrangement joins TRBV7-6 to TRBJ1-5, with unresolved D. Per germline, CDR1 SGHVS and CDR2 FNYEAQ. The V gene lost 5 bases and the J gene lost 2 bases, with 16 bases spanning the gap. The CDR3 is made up of 16 amino acids.

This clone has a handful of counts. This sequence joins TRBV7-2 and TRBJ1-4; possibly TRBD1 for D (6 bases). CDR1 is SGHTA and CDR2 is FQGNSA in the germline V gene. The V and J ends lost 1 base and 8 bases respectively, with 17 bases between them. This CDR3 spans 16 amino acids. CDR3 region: CASSLGIGGVREKLFF. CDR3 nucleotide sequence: TGTGCCAGCAGCTTAGGAATCGGGGGCGTTCGCGAAAAACTGTTTTTT.

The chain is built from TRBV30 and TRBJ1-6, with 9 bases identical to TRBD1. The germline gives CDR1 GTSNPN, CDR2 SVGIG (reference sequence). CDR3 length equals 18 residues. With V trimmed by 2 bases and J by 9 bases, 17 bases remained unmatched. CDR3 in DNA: TGTGCCTGGAGTACCCGACAGGGGGTTCACCAATCCGGTTCACCCCTCCACTTT. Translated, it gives CAWSTRQGVHQSGSPLHF.

In DNA, the CDR3 is TGCAGCGTGGTTACCTCGACAGGGCCTGGTTCACCCCTCCACTTT. Amino acids: CSVVTSTGPGSPLHF. The rearrangement joins TRBV29-1 to TRBJ1-6; 7 nucleotides align to TRBD1. The CDR3 has 15 amino acids. Looked up from germline, CDR1 is SQVTM and CDR2 is ANQGSEA. Losses at the gene ends were 6 bases for V and 9 bases for J; bases not matched to a gene: 14.

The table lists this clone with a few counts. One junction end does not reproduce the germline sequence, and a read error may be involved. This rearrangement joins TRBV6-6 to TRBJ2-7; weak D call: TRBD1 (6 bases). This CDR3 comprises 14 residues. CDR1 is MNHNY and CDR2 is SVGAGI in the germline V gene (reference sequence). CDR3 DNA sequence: TGTGCCAGCAGTGACACTGCCGGAGTTGGACAGTTTGTCTTC. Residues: CASSDTAGVGQFVF.

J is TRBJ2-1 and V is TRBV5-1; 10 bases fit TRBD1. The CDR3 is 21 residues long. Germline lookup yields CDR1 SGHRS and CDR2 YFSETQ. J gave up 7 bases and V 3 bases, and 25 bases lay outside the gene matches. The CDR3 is CASSSSRLTGGDPRNRNEQFF. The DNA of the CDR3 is TGCGCCAGCAGCTCCTCCCGGTTGACAGGGGGCGACCCTCGGAATAGGAATGAGCAGTTCTTC.

The CDR3 DNA sequence: TGTGCCAGCAGGGCGGGACAGGGGGCCAGGACTGAAGCTTTCTTT. Its protein product is CASRAGQGARTEAFF. The J gene is TRBJ1-1, the V gene TRBV2, with 12 bases matching TRBD1. This CDR3 is 15 amino acids long. Germline V gene lookup returns CDR1 SNHLY and CDR2 FYNNEI. V dropped 6 bases and J dropped 5; count of bases not matched to a gene: 7.

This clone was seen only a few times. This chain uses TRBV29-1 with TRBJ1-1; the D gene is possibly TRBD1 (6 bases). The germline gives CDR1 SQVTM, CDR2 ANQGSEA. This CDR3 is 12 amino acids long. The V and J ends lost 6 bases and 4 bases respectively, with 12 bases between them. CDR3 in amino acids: CSVTGFVTEAFF. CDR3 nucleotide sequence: TGCAGCGTCACAGGGTTTGTCACTGAAGCTTTCTTT.